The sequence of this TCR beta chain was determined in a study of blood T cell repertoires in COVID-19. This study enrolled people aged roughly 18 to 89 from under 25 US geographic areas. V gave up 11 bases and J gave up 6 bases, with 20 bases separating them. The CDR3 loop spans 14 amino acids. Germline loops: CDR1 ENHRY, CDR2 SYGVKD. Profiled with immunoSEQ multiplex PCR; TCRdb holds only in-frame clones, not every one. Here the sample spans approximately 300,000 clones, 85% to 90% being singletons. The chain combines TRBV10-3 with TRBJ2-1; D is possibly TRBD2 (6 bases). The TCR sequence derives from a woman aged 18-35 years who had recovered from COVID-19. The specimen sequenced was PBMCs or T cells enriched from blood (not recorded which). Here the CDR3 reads CAVPASEMLNEQFF. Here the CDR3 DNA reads TGTGCCGTACCGGCTAGCGAGATGCTCAATGAGCAGTTCTTC.